What follows are 26 T cell receptor beta chains derived from one specimen sequenced in a study of T cell repertoires in cytomegalovirus infection. Their target antigens are unknown. TCRdb ran MiXCR on the reads and lists one entry per CDR3 protein. The table shows under 500,000 distinct CDR3 sequences, with approximately 46% occurring only once. This sample comprised cultured PBMCs, obtained from culture after CMV antigen stimulation. The receptors originated from a human donor in good health (CMV status not recorded). Some clones in this sample may be carry-over from other donors' samples.

The V call is TRBV6-1, the J call TRBJ1-5; 8 nucleotides agree with TRBD1. Germline trimming cut 0 bases from V and 6 bases from J; bases unmatched to any gene: 10. The germline V gene encodes CDR1 MNHNS and CDR2 SASEGT. The CDR3 loop spans 17 amino acids. In nucleotides, the CDR3 is TGTGCCAGCAGTGAAGCGACAATAGACAGGGGAGGTCAGCCCCAGCATTTT. This codes for CASSEATIDRGGQPQHF.

This sequence joins TRBV28 and TRBJ1-2, with D possibly matching TRBD1 (6 bases). The V gene lost 1 base and the J gene lost 7 bases, with 13 bases spanning the gap. The CDR3 is 14 amino acids. Germline lookup yields CDR1 MDHEN and CDR2 SYDVKM. CDR3 coding DNA: TGTGCCAGCAGTTTATCGGGGGGGGGCAGTGGCTACACCTTC. Its translation is CASSLSGGGSGYTF.

This clonotype was detected only a few times. The V and J genes are TRBV2 and TRBJ1-1, with D hard to call. The CDR3 totals 14 residues. Germline CDR1 and CDR2: SNHLY and FYNNEI. V was shortened by 4 bases and J by 1 base, with 10 bases between the two germline ends. CDR3 in DNA: TGTGCCAGCAGTGGCAGGCAGAGGAACACTGAAGCTTTCTTT. Its translation is CASSGRQRNTEAFF.

Remarks on this clonotype: With a much larger clone just one base away, this may be a read error. V gene TRBV7-2 combines with J gene TRBJ2-1; a weak D match, TRBD1 (6 bases). Trimming took off 8 bases at V and 2 bases at J, with 13 bases between the two ends. Per germline, CDR1 SGHTA and CDR2 FQGNSA. CDR3 size: 14 residues. The CDR3 reads CASGIGTTYNEQFF. The CDR3 coding sequence is TGTGCCAGCGGCATTGGGACAACCTACAATGAGCAGTTCTTC.

This clonotype was counted only a few times. The gene calls are TRBV7-2 and TRBJ2-3; TRBD2 aligns across 9 bases. CDR1 is SGHTA and CDR2 is FQGNSA in the germline V gene. Trimming removed 4 bases from V and 5 bases from J; junction bases left unmatched: 10. The CDR3 totals 16 residues. CDR3 protein: CASSSRLAVTGDTQYF. CDR3 DNA sequence: TGTGCCAGCAGCTCCAGACTAGCGGTTACGGGAGATACGCAGTATTTT.

The chain joins TRBV7-2 to TRBJ1-1; no reliable D call. The germline gives CDR1 SGHTA, CDR2 FQGNSA. Trimming took off 1 base at V and 0 bases at J, with 6 bases between the two ends. The CDR3 contains 14 residues. CDR3 in DNA: TGTGCCAGCAGCTTAGTTCGGTTGAACACTGAAGCTTTCTTT. Amino acid sequence: CASSLVRLNTEAFF.

Only a few counts were recorded for this clonotype. The V gene is TRBV6-5, the J gene TRBJ2-5, with 12 bases aligning to TRBD2. Germline V gene sequence: CDR1 MNHEY, CDR2 SVGAGI. V shed 5 bases and J 8 bases; nucleotides not matched to a gene: 6. This CDR3 has 14 amino acids. CDR3 bases: TGTGCCAGCAGTAGACTAGCGGGGGACTACACCCAGTACTTC. The encoded protein is CASSRLAGDYTQYF.

This clonotype was found many times. The V gene is TRBV7-2, the J gene TRBJ1-1, with D maybe TRBD1 (5 bases). Germline CDR1 reads SGHTA; CDR2 reads FQGNSA. This CDR3 region has 11 residues. Trimming took off 6 bases at V and 7 bases at J, with 9 bases between the two ends. In DNA form, the CDR3 reads TGTGCCAGCAGTTCGACAGATGAAGCTTTCTTT. The encoded protein is CASSSTDEAFF.

This clonotype was seen only a few times. The V and J genes are TRBV12-3 or TRBV12-4 and TRBJ2-7; TRBD1 matches 9 bases. The CDR3 runs to 15 residues. The J segment lost 2 bases and the V segment lost 7 bases, leaving 9 bases of the junction unmatched. The CDR3 sequence is CASTSGTGSTYEQYF. The DNA for the CDR3 is TGTGCCAGCACTTCAGGGACAGGGTCTACCTACGAGCAGTACTTC.

This clonotype has a handful of counts. The chain links TRBV6-2 or TRBV6-3 to TRBJ2-7; D is undetermined. The CDR3 extends over 11 amino acids. V was cut by 2 bases and J by 9 bases, with 8 bases left in between. From germline, CDR1 is MNHEY and CDR2 SVGEGT. CDR3 loop: CASSYNERQYF. CDR3 nucleotides: TGTGCCAGCAGTTACAATGAGCGGCAGTACTTC.

This clonotype was counted only a few times. V is TRBV6-1 and J is TRBJ2-3; D perhaps matches TRBD1 (6 bases). The V and J ends lost 7 bases and 3 bases respectively, with 11 bases between them. CDR1 and CDR2 (germline): MNHNS, SASEGT. The CDR3 sequence is 13 residues long. The CDR3 coding sequence is TGTGCCAGCAAGGGGGTTAAGACAGATACGCAGTATTTT. As protein: CASKGVKTDTQYF.

The chain employs TRBV6-6 and TRBJ1-1, with 8 bases identical to TRBD1. This CDR3 is built from 13 residues. The ends lost 8 bases at V and 0 bases at J; junction bases unmatched: 2. The germline V gene has CDR1 MNHNY and CDR2 SVGAGI (reference sequence). In DNA, the CDR3 is TGTGCCAGCGGGGACAGGATGAACACTGAAGCTTTCTTT. The encoded protein is CASGDRMNTEAFF.

The genes are TRBV20-1 and TRBJ2-5; TRBD2 aligns across 9 bases. CDR3 size: 14 residues. From germline, CDR1 is DFQATT and CDR2 SNEGSKA (reference sequence). CDR3 in amino acids: CWPRRLAGQETQYF. In nucleotides, the CDR3 is TGCTGGCCGCGGCGTCTAGCGGGGCAAGAGACCCAGTACTTC.

DNA of the CDR3: TGTGCCAGTAGTCATACTGACCAGGCGGATCAGCCCCAGCATTTT. Translated: CASSHTDQADQPQHF. The genes are TRBV19 and TRBJ1-5; D call uncertain. The CDR3 covers 15 residues. CDR1 is LNHDA, CDR2 SQIVND, per germline (reference sequence). V was cut by 5 bases and J by 5 bases, with 16 bases left in between.

This clonotype has a handful of counts. The chain has TRBV7-4 and TRBJ1-1, with a tentative D call TRBD1 (6 bases). Germline V gene sequence: CDR1 SGHVT, CDR2 SQSDAQ. V was clipped by 6 bases and J by 0 bases, with 23 bases between them. The CDR3 runs 18 residues. Here the CDR3 reads CASSLLGWGRIMNTEAFF. Written as DNA, the CDR3 is TGTGCCAGCAGTCTCCTTGGCTGGGGGCGGATAATGAACACTGAAGCTTTCTTT.

Concerning this clonotype itself: This likely comes from a read error, as the CDR3 has no conserved phenylalanine or tryptophan at its end. The chain uses TRBV12-3 or TRBV12-4 and TRBJ2-7; D is possibly TRBD1 (6 bases). CDR3 size: 15 residues. The V end was cut by 5 bases, the J end by 1 base, with 15 bases between. The CDR3 here is CASSDGQPSSYEQYY. In nucleotides, the CDR3 is TGTGCCAGCAGTGATGGACAGCCATCTTCCTACGAGCAGTACTAC.

In this sample, this clonotype turned up a few times. V is TRBV6-6 and J is TRBJ2-7; D might be TRBD1 (6 bases). CDR3 size: 14 residues. Trimming stripped 3 bases from V and 5 bases from J, with 14 bases between. The germline V gene has CDR1 MNHNY and CDR2 SVGAGI (reference sequence). The chain's CDR3 is CASSYGLTGDEQYF. In nucleotides, the CDR3 is TGTGCCAGCAGTTATGGTTTGACAGGAGACGAGCAGTACTTC.

V is TRBV7-8 and J is TRBJ2-2; the D gene is possibly TRBD2 (6 bases). This CDR3 is 19 amino acids long. The ends were cut back, 1 base at V and 0 bases at J, with 18 bases in the middle. Germline V gene lookup returns CDR1 SGHVS and CDR2 FQNEAQ. CDR3 loop: CASSLGPAAGFSNTGELFF. In DNA, the CDR3 is TGTGCCAGCAGCTTAGGGCCAGCTGCGGGATTTTCGAACACCGGGGAGCTGTTTTTT.

The genes are TRBV2 and TRBJ2-7; 10 bases match TRBD2. V trimming: 6 bases; J trimming: 3 bases; junction bases outside the gene matches: 5. The CDR3 contains 14 residues. Germline CDR1 and CDR2: SNHLY and FYNNEI. CDR3: CASRGLAGDYEQYF. In DNA, the CDR3 is TGTGCCAGCAGAGGGCTAGCGGGGGACTACGAGCAGTACTTC.

The rearrangement joins TRBV7-9 to TRBJ2-5, with no clear D. CDR3 length: 16 residues. Trimming left V 5 bases short and J 0 bases short, with 16 bases between. CDR1 SEHNR and CDR2 FQNEAQ come from the germline V gene (reference sequence). For the CDR3, the DNA is TGTGCCAGCAGCCCGATGGGCAGCCTGTACCAAGAGACCCAGTACTTC. Amino acids: CASSPMGSLYQETQYF.

This clonotype was observed a few times. The CDR3 region is CASSLQGGYNSPLHF. The CDR3 nucleotides are TGTGCCAGCAGCTTACAAGGGGGATATAATTCACCCCTCCACTTT. The rearrangement links TRBV7-2 to TRBJ1-6, with a possible D match to TRBD1 (6 bases). Germline CDR1 is SGHTA and CDR2 is FQGNSA. V lost 2 bases to trimming and J lost 4 bases, with 9 bases between them. The CDR3 is 15 amino acids. Full variable domain (missing parts from reference TRBV7-2 and TRBJ1-6): GAGVSQSPSNKVTEKGKDVELRCDPISGHTALYWYRQSLGQGLEFLIYFQGNSAPDKSGLPSDRFSAERTGGSVSTLTIQRTQQEDSAVYLCASSLQGGYNSPLHFGNGTRLTVT.

The J gene is TRBJ1-5, the V gene TRBV20-1; 7 nucleotides agree with TRBD1. Germline V gene lookup returns CDR1 DFQATT and CDR2 SNEGSKA (reference sequence). The CDR3 length is 12 residues. J was trimmed by 4 bases and V by 5 bases; bases with no gene match: 2. The CDR3 sequence is CSAYRGNQPQHF. The DNA for the CDR3 is TGCAGTGCTTACAGGGGAAATCAGCCCCAGCATTTT.

This clonotype was observed a handful of times. The V call is TRBV7-2, the J call TRBJ1-3; the D gene is possibly TRBD1 (5 bases). Germline values: CDR1 SGHTA, CDR2 FQGNSA. This CDR3 is built from 16 residues. Trimming left V 5 bases short and J 0 bases short, with 14 bases between. In nucleotides, the CDR3 is TGTGCCAGCAGCCTGATCAGGGCGAGCTCTGGAAACACCATATATTTT. This codes for CASSLIRASSGNTIYF.

This clonotype has at least ten counts. This CDR3 reads CASSFRQGVNEQFF. The CDR3 coding sequence is TGTGCCAGCAGCTTCCGACAGGGGGTTAATGAGCAGTTCTTC. The J gene is TRBJ2-1, the V gene TRBV7-2, with 9 bases identical to TRBD1. The J segment lost 7 bases and the V segment lost 3 bases, leaving 4 bases of the junction unmatched. The CDR3 length is 14 residues. Germline CDR1 SGHTA, CDR2 FQGNSA.

This clonotype was found a few times. The gene calls are TRBV6-1 and TRBJ2-3; weak D call: TRBD1 (5 bases). V was pared by 7 bases and J by 1 base, with 21 bases between. CDR3 length: 17 residues. Germline lookup yields CDR1 MNHNS and CDR2 SASEGT. In DNA, the CDR3 is TGTGCCAGCAAAAATCCCGACTGGGGCGGCGGCACAGATACGCAGTATTTT. It is translated as CASKNPDWGGGTDTQYF.

The chain combines TRBV7-9 with TRBJ2-7; the D gene could be TRBD1 or TRBD2 (5 bases each). CDR3 length: 15 amino acids. Trimming removed 1 base at V and 3 bases at J, with 13 bases between. The germline V gene has CDR1 SEHNR and CDR2 FQNEAQ (reference sequence). Here the CDR3 DNA reads TGTGCCAGCAGCTTAGATTGGGGGAGTATCTACGAGCAGTACTTC. Encoded protein: CASSLDWGSIYEQYF.